Listed here are 16 T cell receptor beta chains from one sample, sequenced in a study of circulating CD8 cells and anti-PD-1 response in melanoma. Four subsets defined by PD-1 and/or TIGIT were sorted from live CD3+CD8+TCRalphabeta+ cells. Using about 15 ng of total RNA, TCR libraries were made with the QIAseq Immune Repertoire TCR panel. TCRdb independently ran MiXCR on the reads; one entry per CDR3 protein. This sample carries about 440 distinct CDR3 sequences, about 6.3% of them seen once, and the ten largest clones take approximately 16%. This sample comprised CD8+ T cells from PBMCs, obtained at baseline or after one month of anti-PD-1 therapy (not recorded which). These receptors all come from a human donor with melanoma.

By proportion, this clonotype is large. The rearrangement links TRBV5-6 to TRBJ1-1; no reliable D call. Germline-derived CDR1 and CDR2 are SGHDT and YYEEEE. The V and J ends lost 4 bases and 7 bases respectively, with 14 bases between them. The CDR3 consists of 13 residues. The CDR3 DNA reads TGTGCCAGCAGCCCGGAAAACAGCAATGAAGCTTTCTTT. Translated: CASSPENSNEAFF.

This clonotype is termed medium-sized. The chain carries TRBV14 and TRBJ2-7; TRBD2 aligns across 8 bases. CDR3 length: 20 residues. Germline trimming cut 0 bases from V and 3 bases from J; bases unmatched to any gene: 19. Germline V lookup: CDR1 SGHDN, CDR2 FVKESK. CDR3: CASSQDDVGLASTTYYEQYF. CDR3 DNA sequence: TGTGCCAGCAGCCAAGATGATGTAGGACTAGCCTCCACCACTTACTACGAGCAGTACTTC.

This clonotype is medium-sized. The rearrangement joins TRBV5-8 to TRBJ1-5; D is unclear. There are 14 residues in the CDR3. Germline CDR1 SGHTS, CDR2 YDEGEE. V lost 10 bases to trimming and J lost 5 bases, with 19 bases between them. CDR3 residues: CASWSRLADQPQHF. CDR3 in DNA: TGTGCCTCCTGGTCCCGATTGGCCGATCAGCCCCAGCATTTT.

This clonotype is labeled as large (0.1 to 1%). The chain is built from TRBV29-1 and TRBJ2-5; D is possibly TRBD1 (5 bases). The ends were cut back, 5 bases at V and 5 bases at J, with 15 bases in the middle. The CDR3 length is 13 residues. Germline CDR1 and CDR2: SQVTM and ANQGSEA. CDR3 sequence: CSVLAGSQETQYF. The CDR3 DNA follows: TGCAGCGTTCTCGCAGGGTCCCAGGAGACCCAGTACTTC.

In its sample, this clonotype is medium-sized. This rearrangement joins TRBV2 to TRBJ2-7; D gene uncertain. There are 11 residues in the CDR3. Germline V gene lookup returns CDR1 SNHLY and CDR2 FYNNEI. V gave up 6 bases and J gave up 4 bases, with 7 bases separating them. CDR3 loop: CASSDRYEQYF. The CDR3 DNA follows: TGTGCCAGCAGCGATCGGTACGAGCAGTACTTC.

Sample share makes this clonotype large. V and J are TRBV5-4 and TRBJ1-1; D may be TRBD1 (6 bases). Trimming took off 3 bases at V and 7 bases at J, with 13 bases between the two ends. The CDR3 is 13 residues long. In germline, CDR1 is SGHNT, CDR2 YYREEE (reference sequence). The CDR3: CASSSVYRVEAFF. Written as DNA, the CDR3 is TGTGCCAGCAGCTCCGTCTACAGGGTTGAAGCTTTCTTT.

By sample fraction, this clonotype is medium-sized (0.01 to 0.1%). The chain combines TRBV19 with TRBJ2-1; a weak D match, TRBD2 (5 bases). V lost 4 bases and J 5 bases, leaving 9 bases between the germline ends. The length of the CDR3 is 13 residues. Germline V gene lookup returns CDR1 LNHDA and CDR2 SQIVND (reference sequence). The CDR3 DNA is TGTGCCAGTAGTAGCGGGCTGCACAATGAGCAGTTCTTC. This gives the protein CASSSGLHNEQFF.

Relative to its sample, this clonotype is large. This chain uses TRBV27 with TRBJ1-6; D call uncertain. The germline V and J ends were trimmed by 1 base and 7 bases, with 8 bases remaining between them. The germline gives CDR1 MNHEY, CDR2 SMNVEV (reference sequence). The CDR3 is 14 amino acids. Here the CDR3 reads CASSLLGGNSPLHF. The CDR3 DNA reads as TGTGCCAGCAGTTTATTGGGAGGGAATTCACCCCTCCACTTT.

This clonotype is classed as large. The gene calls are TRBV20-1 and TRBJ2-7; no firm D call. The CDR3 is 10 amino acids. In germline, CDR1 is DFQATT, CDR2 SNEGSKA (reference sequence). Trimming left V 5 bases short and J 5 bases short, with 7 bases between. The CDR3 is CSAGRDEQYF. CDR3 bases: TGCAGTGCTGGGCGCGACGAGCAGTACTTC.

By share, this clonotype ranks as large. The CDR3 nucleotides are TGTGCCAGCAGCGTAGCGACAGGCTCCTACGAGCAGTACTTC. Protein sequence: CASSVATGSYEQYF. This rearrangement joins TRBV9 to TRBJ2-7; perhaps TRBD1 as D (6 bases). The CDR3 consists of 14 residues. V shed 0 bases and J shed 0 bases, with 7 bases lying between them. Per the germline V gene, CDR1 is SGDLS and CDR2 is YYNGEE.

This clonotype is categorized as medium-sized (0.01 to 0.1%). This rearrangement joins TRBV13 to TRBJ2-7; 10 bases agree with TRBD2. Germline trimming cut 3 bases from V and 2 bases from J; bases unmatched to any gene: 7. The germline V gene has CDR1 PRHDT and CDR2 FYEKMQ (reference sequence). CDR3 length: 16 amino acids. In nucleotides, the CDR3 is TGTGCCAGCAGCTTTCTGGGGACTAGCGCTGCCTACGAGCAGTACTTC. This codes for CASSFLGTSAAYEQYF.

Sample share makes this clonotype large. V and J are TRBV29-1 and TRBJ2-3; TRBD2 matches 7 bases. This CDR3 has 14 amino acids. The trim removed 4 bases at V and 1 base at J, leaving 5 bases unmatched. The germline V gene encodes CDR1 SQVTM and CDR2 ANQGSEA. The CDR3 bases are TGCAGCGTTGCAGGCGGGAGTGGCACAGATACGCAGTATTTT. Its translation: CSVAGGSGTDTQYF.

About this clonotype: A much larger clone sits a single nucleotide away, making a read error possible. V usage is TRBV27 and J usage is TRBJ2-7, with D tentatively TRBD2 (5 bases). This CDR3 spans 13 amino acids. Per the germline V gene, CDR1 is MNHEY and CDR2 is SMNVEV (reference sequence). The CDR3: CASSLTDSYEQRF. CDR3 nucleotides: TGTGCCAGCAGCTTGACGGACTCCTACGAGCAGCGCTTC.

This clonotype is large within its sample. The chain recombines TRBV19 with TRBJ2-7; TRBD2 might be the D (5 bases). Germline V gene sequence: CDR1 LNHDA, CDR2 SQIVND (reference sequence). V was clipped by 5 bases and J by 2 bases, with 19 bases between them. This CDR3 region has 16 residues. The CDR3 region has the DNA TGTGCCAGTAGTCCCCGAGGGAAGGGATTCGCCTACGAGCAGTACTTC. Its translation is CASSPRGKGFAYEQYF.

This clonotype counts as medium-sized. A read error is possible here, since a much larger clone lies one base away. The chain joins TRBV29-1 to TRBJ2-5; TRBD1 might be the D (5 bases). Trimming removed 5 bases from V and 5 bases from J, with 15 bases in between. The CDR3 runs 13 residues. Germline CDR1 is SQVTM and CDR2 is ANQGSEA. The CDR3 sequence: CSVPAGSQETQYF. For the CDR3, the DNA is TGCAGCGTTCCCGCAGGGTCCCAGGAGACCCAGTACTTC.

This clonotype ranks as large. The chain uses TRBV25-1 and TRBJ2-7; D is undetermined. Germline V gives CDR1 MGHDK, CDR2 SYGVNS. Trimming removed 6 bases at V and 2 bases at J, with 8 bases between. This CDR3 contains 12 residues. The CDR3 DNA reads TGTGCCAGCAGCACCAATCCCTACGAGCAGTACTTC. Its translation is CASSTNPYEQYF.